Listed here are 20 T cell receptor beta chains from one sample, sequenced in a study of T-cell memory formation after mild COVID-19. TCRdb analysed the 5' RACE reads with MiXCR anew, one entry per CDR3 protein. This sample yields roughly 160,000 distinct CDR3 sequences, of which roughly 13% are seen a single time; approximately 3.3% belongs to the top ten. The sample was PBMCs or a T cell subset sorted from them (not recorded which). All receptors come from a man younger than 35 who had mild COVID-19 (a few samples of this study predate the infection). Cell type and time point are not known.

The gene calls are TRBV29-1 and TRBJ2-3; the D gene is possibly TRBD2 (5 bases). The CDR3 spans 15 residues. V lost 6 bases to trimming and J lost 4 bases, with 20 bases between them. Germline lookup yields CDR1 SQVTM and CDR2 ANQGSEA. CDR3 nucleotide sequence: TGCAGCGTCCCTCACTCGTCTGGAGCGGCAGATACGCAGTATTTT. The encoded protein is CSVPHSSGAADTQYF.

This clonotype has only a few counts. The chain carries TRBV29-1 and TRBJ1-2; no firm D call. V was cut by 6 bases and J by 3 bases, with 8 bases left in between. The CDR3 runs 11 residues. The germline CDR1 and CDR2 sequences are SQVTM and ANQGSEA. This CDR3 is CSVGGDYGYTF. The CDR3 DNA follows: TGCAGCGTGGGCGGGGACTATGGCTACACCTTC.

This chain uses TRBV9 with TRBJ2-2; a weak D match, TRBD2 (6 bases). Per germline, CDR1 SGDLS and CDR2 YYNGEE. This CDR3 spans 16 amino acids. V was trimmed by 0 bases and J by 1 base, leaving 10 bases between them. The CDR3 nucleotides read TGTGCCAGCAGCGTAGAGACAGCGGGGAACACCGGGGAGCTGTTTTTT. Its protein product is CASSVETAGNTGELFF.

The chain combines TRBV5-1 with TRBJ1-4; 8 nucleotides match TRBD1. The V segment lost 4 bases and the J segment 3 bases; nucleotides outside the gene matches: 8. Germline V gene data show CDR1 as SGHRS and CDR2 as YFSETQ. The CDR3 has 16 residues. This chain's CDR3 is CASSAGQGLANEKLFF. As DNA, the CDR3 is TGCGCCAGCAGCGCTGGACAGGGTCTGGCTAATGAAAAACTGTTTTTT.

The CDR3 DNA follows: TGTGCCAGCAGAGACCTGGGACAACCGAATAATTCACCCCTCCACTTT. It is translated as CASRDLGQPNNSPLHF. This rearrangement joins TRBV11-2 to TRBJ1-6, with D perhaps matching TRBD1 (6 bases). Germline assignment: CDR1 SGHAT and CDR2 FQNNGV. Trimming cost V 6 bases and J 5 bases, with 17 bases left between them. CDR3 size: 16 residues.

This clonotype has at least ten counts. The CDR3 region has the DNA TGTGCCAGCAGCCCCGTTTCGAGGAGGAACACCGGGGAGCTGTTTTTT. Translated: CASSPVSRRNTGELFF. This chain joins TRBV7-9 and TRBJ2-2; D is ambiguous. The CDR3 runs 16 residues. V was clipped by 5 bases and J by 1 base, with 14 bases between them. Germline CDR1 SEHNR, CDR2 FQNEAQ (reference sequence).

This clonotype appeared a few times. The J gene is TRBJ2-6, the V gene TRBV9; 9 positions match TRBD1. The length of the CDR3 is 15 residues. V lost 5 bases, J lost 2 bases, and 2 bases stayed unmatched. Germline CDR1 and CDR2: SGDLS and YYNGEE. The CDR3 DNA reads TGTGCCAGCAGTACAGGGGGCGCTGGGGCCAACGTCCTGACTTTC. Its protein is CASSTGGAGANVLTF.

The chain employs TRBV11-3 and TRBJ2-3; D ambiguous. Germline V gene data show CDR1 as SGHNT and CDR2 as YENEEA. The CDR3 extends over 16 amino acids. Trimming took off 1 base at V and 2 bases at J, with 13 bases between the two ends. This CDR3 is CASSLGVSHTTDTQYF. The CDR3 DNA reads as TGTGCCAGCAGCTTAGGGGTTTCGCACACCACAGATACGCAGTATTTT.

This clonotype was counted only a few times. The chain uses TRBV12-3 or TRBV12-4 and TRBJ2-7; tentatively, D is TRBD1 (6 bases). The V end was cut by 1 base, the J end by 3 bases, with 10 bases between. CDR3 size: 14 residues. Here the CDR3 DNA reads TGTGCCAGCAGTTTAGGACAGGACCGCTACGAGCAGTACTTC. This encodes CASSLGQDRYEQYF.

This chain's CDR3 is CATSDIFFDEQFF. DNA of the CDR3: TGTGCCACCAGTGATATATTCTTCGATGAGCAGTTCTTC. The V and J genes are TRBV24-1 and TRBJ2-1; D is ambiguous. CDR3 length: 13 amino acids. CDR1 and CDR2 from the germline V gene are KGHDR and SFDVKD. V was pared by 3 bases and J by 8 bases, with 10 bases between.

This clonotype was observed a few times. CDR3 nucleotides: TGTGCCAGCAGCTTAACCGGGACAGGGTTCTCACCCCTCCACTTT. Protein sequence: CASSLTGTGFSPLHF. The chain carries TRBV9 and TRBJ1-6; 9 nucleotides align to TRBD1. CDR1 and CDR2 from the germline V gene are SGDLS and YYNGEE. The junction had 9 bases not matched to a gene; V was cut back by 4 bases and J by 10 bases. This CDR3 spans 15 amino acids.

This clonotype turned up a few times. The chain uses TRBV6-5 and TRBJ2-3, with D possibly being TRBD1 or TRBD2 (6 bases each). The CDR3 is made up of 16 amino acids. Deletions cut 2 bases from V and 1 base from J, with 13 bases between. In germline, CDR1 is MNHEY, CDR2 SVGAGI. For the CDR3, the DNA is TGTGCCAGCAGTTACGCCCTGGGGGGCGGCACAGATACGCAGTATTTT. Its protein is CASSYALGGGTDTQYF.

V is TRBV10-3 and J is TRBJ1-2; 7 positions match TRBD1. Germline CDR1 reads ENHRY; CDR2 reads SYGVKD. The CDR3 length is 13 residues. V shed 10 bases, J shed 1 base, and the junction held 6 bases outside the gene matches. CDR3 bases: TGTGCCAGCCTCCGGGACAGTAACTATGGCTACACCTTC. This sequence encodes CASLRDSNYGYTF.

This clonotype has more than one count but fewer than ten. Written as DNA, the CDR3 is TGTGCCAGCAGCCAAGATGCATGGACCGCCCCTGGCACAGATACGCAGTATTTT. Amino acids: CASSQDAWTAPGTDTQYF. The V call is TRBV3-1, the J call TRBJ2-3, with D unresolved. Trimming took off 0 bases at V and 1 base at J, with 17 bases between the two ends. Germline V CDR1 and CDR2: LGHDT, YNNKEL (reference sequence). The CDR3 sequence is 18 residues long.

This clonotype was seen more than once but under ten times. This chain connects TRBV20-1 to TRBJ2-7; 7 bases fit TRBD1. The CDR3 runs to 14 residues. The germline V gene encodes CDR1 DFQATT and CDR2 SNEGSKA (reference sequence). V lost 0 bases, J lost 5 bases, and 7 bases stayed unmatched. CDR3 sequence: CSARDPGQLHEQYF. The CDR3 DNA follows: TGCAGTGCTAGAGATCCGGGACAGCTCCACGAGCAGTACTTC.

In DNA form, the CDR3 reads TGTGCCAGCAGCTTAGACCAGGCGCAGAATGAGCAGTTCTTC. It translates to CASSLDQAQNEQFF. The rearrangement joins TRBV7-2 to TRBJ2-1; D gene uncertain. The CDR3 contains 14 residues. The germline V and J ends were trimmed by 1 base and 7 bases, with 11 bases remaining between them. The germline V gene encodes CDR1 SGHTA and CDR2 FQGNSA.

This clonotype has a handful of counts. J is TRBJ2-2 and V is TRBV6-6; 10 bases match TRBD2. CDR1 MNHNY and CDR2 SVGAGI come from the germline V gene (reference sequence). This CDR3 is 14 amino acids long. The junction had 1 base not matched to a gene; V was cut back by 3 bases and J by 6 bases. This chain's CDR3 is CASSYSGGPGELFF. In DNA form, the CDR3 reads TGTGCCAGCAGTTATAGCGGGGGGCCCGGGGAGCTGTTTTTT.

Only a few counts were recorded for this clonotype. The chain couples TRBV6-2 or TRBV6-3 to TRBJ1-6; D is unclear. V was pared by 6 bases and J by 9 bases, with 9 bases between. The germline gives CDR1 MNHEY, CDR2 SVGEGT. This CDR3 has 12 residues. The CDR3 sequence: CASSLQASPLHF. The CDR3 DNA reads TGTGCCAGCAGCTTGCAAGCTTCACCCCTCCACTTT.

The chain couples TRBV7-9 to TRBJ1-5, with D possibly TRBD1 on 5 matching bases. The V end was cut by 0 bases, the J end by 7 bases, with 10 bases between. The CDR3 sequence is 14 residues long. The V gene's germline CDR1 is SEHNR and CDR2 FQNEAQ (reference sequence). Here the CDR3 DNA reads TGTGCCAGCAGCTTAGCGCCCAAGGGGCAGCCCCAGCATTTT. It codes for CASSLAPKGQPQHF.

The chain has TRBV7-9 and TRBJ2-5; TRBD1 matches at 7 bases. This CDR3 is built from 15 residues. The germline V gene encodes CDR1 SEHNR and CDR2 FQNEAQ (reference sequence). The V gene end was trimmed by 0 bases and the J gene end by 5 bases; junction bases not matched to a gene: 6. The CDR3 loop is CASSLARGRRETQYF. CDR3 DNA sequence: TGTGCCAGCAGCTTAGCAAGGGGGCGGCGGGAGACCCAGTACTTC.